This entry features one TCR beta chain sequence. The antigen remains undetermined. This sample stems from a study of cytomegalovirus exposure and HLA in healthy donors. Study-level background: HLA-typed donors contributed about 85 million unique TCRs, which were held in an early data release. Study-wide results and caveats: Later analysis associated a missense DCLRE1C variant with TCR beta V- and J-gene trimming. The availability of immune exposure information extended only to CMV serostatus. Donors were assumed by presence/absence analyses to have roughly uniform sequencing depth.

From germline, CDR1 is MDHEN and CDR2 SYDVKM. CDR3 length: 15 amino acids. Trimming shortened V by 5 bases and J by 1 base, and 14 bases separated the two germline ends. The PCR ran on 60 Vbeta and 13 Jbeta primers. The protocol was immunoSEQ multiplex PCR, while the TCRdb copy is restricted to in-frame clones and leaves out a portion. The sample shows around 120,000 clones, roughly 83% of them seen only once. The chain links TRBV28 to TRBJ1-2; D gene uncertain. The sample taken for sequencing was PBMCs. The TCR comes from a young man in good health and CMV-seropositive. The CDR3 region has the DNA TGTGCCAGCAGTCATCAGCGAGCGGATAACTATGGCTACACCTTC. Its translation: CASSHQRADNYGYTF.